The clone carrying this T cell receptor beta chain has a count of ten or more. The germline V gene has CDR1 GTSNPN and CDR2 SVGIG (reference sequence). The V gene lost 0 bases and the J gene lost 4 bases, with 3 bases spanning the gap. The CDR3 sequence is 12 residues long. Each participant gave around 9.6 milliliters of peripheral blood. The sample comes from a study of type 1 and type 2 diabetes patients. The wider study: Participants included type 1 and type 2 diabetes patients plus nondiabetic controls. T cells were magnetically sorted from PBMCs as CD4+ or CD8+ subsets. Sequencing for the whole study yielded roughly 20,000,000 paired-end reads.

Genomic DNA was the PCR template. The TCR beta CDR3 region was amplified using 30 forward and 13 reverse primers. TCRdb reanalysed the multiplex PCR reads using MiXCR and keeps one entry per CDR3 protein. This table has 270,000 or so distinct CDR3 sequences, around 47% appearing once. The rearrangement uses TRBV30 and TRBJ2-2; no definite D call. The receptor comes from a man aged 18 to 30 with type 2 diabetes. The sequencing sample was made of peripheral blood mononuclear cells (PBMCs). Here the CDR3 reads CAWSVTTGELFF. CDR3 sequence (DNA): TGTGCCTGGAGTGTTACCACCGGGGAGCTGTTTTTT.